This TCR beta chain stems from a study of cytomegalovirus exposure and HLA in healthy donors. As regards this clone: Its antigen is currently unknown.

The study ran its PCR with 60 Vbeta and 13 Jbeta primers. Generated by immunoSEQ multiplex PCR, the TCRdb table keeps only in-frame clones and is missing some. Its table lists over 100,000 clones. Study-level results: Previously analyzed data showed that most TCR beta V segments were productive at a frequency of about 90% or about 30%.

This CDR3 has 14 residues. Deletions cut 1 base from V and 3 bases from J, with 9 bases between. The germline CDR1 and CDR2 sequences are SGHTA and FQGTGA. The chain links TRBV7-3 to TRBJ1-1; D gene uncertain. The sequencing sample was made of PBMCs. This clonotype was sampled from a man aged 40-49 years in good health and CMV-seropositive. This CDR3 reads CASSLSTGDTEAFF. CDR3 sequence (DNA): TGTGCCAGCAGCTTAAGTACGGGAGACACTGAAGCTTTCTTT.